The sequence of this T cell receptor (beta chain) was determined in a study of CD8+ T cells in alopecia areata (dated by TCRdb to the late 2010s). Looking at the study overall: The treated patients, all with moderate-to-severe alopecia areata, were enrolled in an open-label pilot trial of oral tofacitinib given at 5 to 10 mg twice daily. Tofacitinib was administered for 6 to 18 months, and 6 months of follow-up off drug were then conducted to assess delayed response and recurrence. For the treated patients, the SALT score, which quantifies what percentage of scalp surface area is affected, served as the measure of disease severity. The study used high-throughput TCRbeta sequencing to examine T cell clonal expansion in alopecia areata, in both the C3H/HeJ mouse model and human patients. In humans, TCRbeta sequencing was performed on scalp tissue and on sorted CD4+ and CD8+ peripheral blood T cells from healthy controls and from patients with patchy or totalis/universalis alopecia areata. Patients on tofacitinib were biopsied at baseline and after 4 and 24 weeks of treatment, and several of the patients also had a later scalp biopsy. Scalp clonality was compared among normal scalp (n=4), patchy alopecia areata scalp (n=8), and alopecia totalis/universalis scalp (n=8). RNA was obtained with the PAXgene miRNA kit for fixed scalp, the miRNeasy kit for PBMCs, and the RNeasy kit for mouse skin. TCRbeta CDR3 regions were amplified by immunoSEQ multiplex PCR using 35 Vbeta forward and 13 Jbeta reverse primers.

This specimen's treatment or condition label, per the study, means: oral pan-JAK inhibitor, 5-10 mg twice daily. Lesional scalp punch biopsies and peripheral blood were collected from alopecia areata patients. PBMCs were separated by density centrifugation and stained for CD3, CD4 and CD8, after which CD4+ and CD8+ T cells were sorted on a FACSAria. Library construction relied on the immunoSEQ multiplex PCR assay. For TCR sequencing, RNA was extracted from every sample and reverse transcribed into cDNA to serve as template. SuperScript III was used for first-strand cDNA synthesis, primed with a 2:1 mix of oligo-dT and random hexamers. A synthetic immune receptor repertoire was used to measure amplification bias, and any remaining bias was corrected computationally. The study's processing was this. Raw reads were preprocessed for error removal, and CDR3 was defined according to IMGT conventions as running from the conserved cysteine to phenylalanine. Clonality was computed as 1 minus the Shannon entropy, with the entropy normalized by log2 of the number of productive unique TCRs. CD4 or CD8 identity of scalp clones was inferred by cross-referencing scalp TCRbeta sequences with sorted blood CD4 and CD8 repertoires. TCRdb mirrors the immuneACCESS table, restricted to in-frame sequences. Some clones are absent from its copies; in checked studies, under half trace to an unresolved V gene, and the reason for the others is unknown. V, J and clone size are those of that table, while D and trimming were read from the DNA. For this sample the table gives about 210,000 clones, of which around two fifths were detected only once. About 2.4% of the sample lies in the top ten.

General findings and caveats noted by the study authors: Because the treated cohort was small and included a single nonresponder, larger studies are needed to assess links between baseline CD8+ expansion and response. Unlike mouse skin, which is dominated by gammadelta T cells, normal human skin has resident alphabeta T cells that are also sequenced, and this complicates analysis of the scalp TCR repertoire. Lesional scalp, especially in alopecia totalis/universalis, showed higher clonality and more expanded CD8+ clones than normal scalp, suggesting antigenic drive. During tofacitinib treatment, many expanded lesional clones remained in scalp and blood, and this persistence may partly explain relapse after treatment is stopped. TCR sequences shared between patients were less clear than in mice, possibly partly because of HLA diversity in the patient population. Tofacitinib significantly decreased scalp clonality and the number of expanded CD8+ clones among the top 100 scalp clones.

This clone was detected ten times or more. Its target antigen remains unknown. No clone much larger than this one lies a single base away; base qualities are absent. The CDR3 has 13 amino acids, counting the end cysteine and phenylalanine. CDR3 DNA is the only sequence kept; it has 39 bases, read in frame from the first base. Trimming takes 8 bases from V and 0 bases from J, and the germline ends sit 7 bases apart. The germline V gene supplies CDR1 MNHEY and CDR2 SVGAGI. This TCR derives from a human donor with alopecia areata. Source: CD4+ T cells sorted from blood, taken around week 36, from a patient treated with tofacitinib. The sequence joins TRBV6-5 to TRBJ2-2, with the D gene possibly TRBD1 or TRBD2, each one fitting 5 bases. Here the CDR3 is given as CASGTANTGELFF. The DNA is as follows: TGTGCCAGCGGGACCGCGAACACCGGGGAGCTGTTTTTT.